This T cell receptor (beta chain) is drawn from a study of T cell responses to AZD1222 COVID-19 vaccine. Notes on the study in general: Per reports, nearly half of all spike-specific TCRs target regions that are unmutated in variants.

This CDR3 has 13 residues. Trimming took off 4 bases at V and 4 bases at J, with 10 bases between the two ends. Germline V lookup: CDR1 MGHDK, CDR2 SYGVNS. Note on this clone: Its specificity is unknown.

TCRdb keeps only in-frame clones here, not all; method: immunoSEQ multiplex PCR. This table holds nearly 110,000 clones, under 95% found once. The input for sequencing was peripheral blood, taken 28 days after the second AZD1222 dose. The rearrangement joins TRBV25-1 to TRBJ1-2, with no clear D. The receptor's source is an adult who received the AZD1222 COVID-19 vaccine. Here the CDR3 reads CASSGYGVYGYTF. As DNA, the CDR3 is TGTGCCAGCAGTGGCTATGGGGTCTATGGCTACACCTTC.